These 8 T cell receptor beta chains were sequenced from one sample in a study of T cell responses to AZD1222 COVID-19 vaccine. The table came from immunoSEQ multiplex PCR; TCRdb's copy has only in-frame clones and leaves some out. Here the sample spans 190,000 or so clones, approximately 90% being singletons. The sequences come from peripheral blood, collected 28 days after the second AZD1222 dose. Receptor source: an adult who received the AZD1222 COVID-19 vaccine.

The chain employs TRBV7-2 and TRBJ2-1; D is tentatively TRBD1 or TRBD2 (5 bases each). Between the trimmed V and J ends, which lost 1 base and 10 bases, there was a span of 11 bases. This CDR3 spans 13 amino acids. Germline V gene sequence: CDR1 SGHTA, CDR2 FQGNSA. The CDR3 DNA reads as TGTGCCAGCAGCTTAGTAATGGGACGGGAGCAGTTCTTC. Its translation is CASSLVMGREQFF.

The chain recombines TRBV18 with TRBJ1-5; weak D call: TRBD1 (6 bases). CDR3 length equals 13 residues. Trimming pared 4 bases from V and 4 bases from J, leaving 8 bases between. Germline V lookup: CDR1 KGHSH, CDR2 LQKENI. The CDR3 protein is CASSRQGNQPQHF. CDR3 coding DNA: TGTGCCAGCTCACGGCAGGGGAATCAGCCCCAGCATTTT. Based on the CDR3 plus reference TRBV18 and TRBJ1-5, the full variable domain is NAGVMQNPRHLVRRRGQEARLRCSPMKGHSHVYWYRQLPEEGLKFMVYLQKENIIDESGMPKERFSAEFPKEGPSILRIQQVVRGDSAAYFCASSRQGNQPQHFGDGTRLSIL.

This rearrangement joins TRBV6-1 to TRBJ2-3; 9 bases map to TRBD1. This CDR3 has 15 residues. Germline V gives CDR1 MNHNS, CDR2 SASEGT. Losses at the gene ends were 3 bases for V and 6 bases for J; bases not matched to a gene: 7. The CDR3: CASSDRDRDRDTQYF. Here the CDR3 DNA reads TGTGCCAGCAGTGACCGGGACAGGGATCGGGATACGCAGTATTTT.

The gene calls are TRBV6-2 or TRBV6-3 and TRBJ2-5; 10 bases agree with TRBD2. Germline lookup yields CDR1 MNHEY and CDR2 SVGEGT. The length of the CDR3 is 14 residues. J lost 5 bases, V lost 4 bases, and 4 bases had no gene match. The CDR3 sequence: CASSSSGRVETQYF. The CDR3 bases are TGTGCCAGCAGTTCCAGCGGGAGGGTGGAGACCCAGTACTTC.

The gene calls are TRBV4-3 and TRBJ2-3, with 7 nucleotides matching TRBD2. The CDR3 length is 16 residues. J was trimmed by 1 base and V by 0 bases; bases with no gene match: 4. Germline CDR1 and CDR2: LGHNA and YSLEER. DNA of the CDR3: TGCGCCAGCAGCCAAGAACCGAGCGGGGGCACAGATACGCAGTATTTT. Protein product: CASSQEPSGGTDTQYF.

The chain combines TRBV3-1 (or the pseudogene TRBV3-2) with TRBJ2-2, with D perhaps matching TRBD1 or TRBD2 (5 bases each). CDR1 is LGHDT, CDR2 YNNKEL, per germline (reference sequence). This CDR3 contains 13 residues. Trimming pared 7 bases from V and 8 bases from J, leaving 14 bases between. The CDR3 loop reads CASTGTSWGELFF. The CDR3 nucleotides read TGTGCCAGCACTGGGACGTCGTGGGGGGAGCTGTTTTTT.

This clone was counted a few times. The rearrangement links TRBV20-1 to TRBJ2-1; no clear D. Germline V CDR1 and CDR2: DFQATT, SNEGSKA (reference sequence). V lost 5 bases and J lost 10, with 6 bases in between. This CDR3 is built from 9 residues. Here the CDR3 DNA reads TGCAGTGCTTCGCCAGAGCAGTTCTTC. This gives the protein CSASPEQFF.

This clone turned up a few times. The chain joins TRBV9 to TRBJ2-3; 9 bases are shared with TRBD2. The CDR3 consists of 15 residues. The ends lost 5 bases at V and 0 bases at J; junction bases unmatched: 4. Germline V gives CDR1 SGDLS, CDR2 YYNGEE. The CDR3 coding sequence is TGTGCCAGCAGAAAGGGACTAGCTAGCACAGATACGCAGTATTTT. It yields the protein CASRKGLASTDTQYF.